These T cell receptor beta chains were read from a single sample in a study of blood T cell repertoires in COVID-19. Data came from immunoSEQ multiplex PCR; TCRdb stores just in-frame clones and leaves some out. The sample has approximately 110,000 clones; 85% to 90% are singletons. The sample taken for sequencing was peripheral blood. All receptors come from a human donor in a cohort sampled during active COVID-19. Both conserved end residues are part of each CDR3. The order of the fields is J gene, D gene, V gene, clone size, CDR3 DNA, CDR3 protein. D genes are given only for firm matches. Not every row has a clone size; where given, it reads once, few, many or a size class.

>TRBJ2-3|TRBD2|TRBV6-2/TRBV6-3|.
TGTGCCAGCAGTTACTCGGGACTAGCGGGAGTGTCGGCCACAGATACGCAGTATTTT
CASSYSGLAGVSATDTQYF
>TRBJ1-5|TRBD1|TRBV24-1|.
TGTGCCACCAGTGACCGGACAGGGAGCAATCAGCCCCAGCATTTT
CATSDRTGSNQPQHF
>TRBJ2-1|.|TRBV7-2|.
TGTGCCAGCGGTCCCACGGGCTCCTACAATGAGCAGTTCTTC
CASGPTGSYNEQFF
>TRBJ1-5|TRBD1|TRBV19|.
TGTGCCAGTAGTATAGTCCAACAGGGGAATCAGCCCCAGCATTTT
CASSIVQQGNQPQHF
>TRBJ2-3|.|TRBV27|.
TGTGCCAGCAGATTCCTGGCGGCAGATACGCAGTATTTT
CASRFLAADTQYF
>TRBJ1-3|.|TRBV24-1|.
TGTGCCACCAGTACCGGGAGCTCTGGAAACACCATATATTTT
CATSTGSSGNTIYF
>TRBJ2-1|.|TRBV11-2|.
TGTGCCAGCAGCTCCGGTGGAGAGGGCTCCTACAATGAGCAGTTCTTC
CASSSGGEGSYNEQFF
>TRBJ1-6|.|TRBV4-1|.
TGCGCCAGCAGCCAAACCCAACGGGGGGGGTATAATTCACCCCTCCACTTT
CASSQTQRGGYNSPLHF
>TRBJ1-3|.|TRBV5-1|.
TGCGCCAGCAGCTTGGGGGGACAATCGGGAAACACCATATATTTT
CASSLGGQSGNTIYF
>TRBJ1-2|TRBD1|TRBV2|.
TGTGCCAGCAGGGCTCAAGGGACAGGGGGCTATGGCTACACCTTC
CASRAQGTGGYGYTF
>TRBJ2-5|TRBD2|TRBV24-1|.
TGTGCCACCAGTGAACCGAGCGGGAGGGCCCGAGAGACCCAGTACTTC
CATSEPSGRARETQYF
>TRBJ2-7|.|TRBV12-3/TRBV12-4|.
TGTGCCAGCAGTTTACGGGGCGAGCAGTACTTC
CASSLRGEQYF
>TRBJ2-3|TRBD2|TRBV7-2|.
TGTGCCAGCAGCTCTCCGAGACTAGCGGTTCGGGATACGCAGTATTTT
CASSSPRLAVRDTQYF
>TRBJ2-5|.|TRBV4-1|.
TGCGCCAGCAGCCAAGATAGGTGGGGAGGTGAGGAGACCCAGTACTTC
CASSQDRWGGEETQYF
>TRBJ1-6|.|TRBV7-2|few
TGTGCCAGCAGCTTAGGTGTAGAGGCGGGCTGGAGTTCACCCCTCCACTTT
CASSLGVEAGWSSPLHF
>TRBJ1-6|TRBD1|TRBV2|.
TGTGCCAGCAGTGGAGCCCCGGGACAGGGGATGATTAATTCACCCCTCCACTTT
CASSGAPGQGMINSPLHF
>TRBJ1-5|.|TRBV19|.
TGTGCCAGTAGGGCCAGGGCCCTTCCCAATCAGCCCCAGCATTTT
CASRARALPNQPQHF
>TRBJ1-1|.|TRBV5-6|.
TGTGCCAGCAGCCCAGACAGCCTAAACACTGAAGCTTTCTTT
CASSPDSLNTEAFF
>TRBJ2-5|TRBD2|TRBV4-2|once
TGTGCCAGCAGCCAAGAGGGAGGGGCACAAGAGACCCAGTACTTC
CASSQEGGAQETQYF
>TRBJ2-1|TRBD2|TRBV19|.
TGTGCCAGTAGTGTGAAGACTAGCGCACTCTCCTACAATGAGCAGTTCTTC
CASSVKTSALSYNEQFF
>TRBJ2-7|.|TRBV7-6|.
TGTGCCAGCAGCTTAGCCTTTAACCGCGGCCCACAAACCTACGAGCAGTACTTC
CASSLAFNRGPQTYEQYF
>TRBJ1-4|.|TRBV2|.
TGTGCCAGCAGTGAGGGGGCGACTAATGAAAAACTGTTTTTT
CASSEGATNEKLFF
>TRBJ1-6|.|TRBV7-2|once
TGTGCCAGCAGCTTCCAGGGATGGGATAATTCACCCCTCCACTTT
CASSFQGWDNSPLHF
>TRBJ1-6|TRBD1|TRBV19|.
TGTGCCAGTACGACGGGACAGGGGGCGTCGCTCCACTTT
CASTTGQGASLHF
>TRBJ2-7|.|TRBV7-9|.
TGTGCCAGCAGCCCAAGGGGGACGTCCTACGAGCAGTACTTC
CASSPRGTSYEQYF
>TRBJ2-1|.|TRBV19|.
TGTGCCAGTACCATGGGGCTGGAGCAGTTCTTC
CASTMGLEQFF
>TRBJ2-2|.|TRBV18|.
TGTGCCAGCTCACCACCGAGTATTTCTATTTTTTCCGGGGAGCTGTTTTTT
CASSPPSISIFSGELFF
>TRBJ2-2|TRBD2|TRBV28|.
TGTGCCAGCAGTTTGGTTAGCGGGAGAGAGAGGGAGCTGTTTTTT
CASSLVSGRERELFF
>TRBJ2-5|TRBD2|TRBV7-6|once
TGTGCCAGCAGCTTAGCATCGACTAGCGGGGGCTATGAGACCCAGTACTTC
CASSLASTSGGYETQYF
>TRBJ1-6|.|TRBV12-5|.
TGTGCTAGTGGTTTGGTATCGAGGGCCTCCTTCTCTGGGCATTCACCCCTCCACTTT
CASGLVSRASFSGHSPLHF
>TRBJ2-6|.|TRBV13|.
TGTGCCAGCAGCTTAAGGGGTACCGGGGCCAACGTCCTGACTTTC
CASSLRGTGANVLTF
>TRBJ1-2|.|TRBV20-1|once
TGCAGTGCTAGAGGCCCTCGACAGTACACCTTC
CSARGPRQYTF
>TRBJ1-1|.|TRBV5-4|.
TGTGCCAGCAGCCGGGACATAAACACTGAAGCTTTCTTT
CASSRDINTEAFF
>TRBJ1-1|.|TRBV19|.
TGTGCCAGTAGTCTAGACGGGGCCGGGACAACTACTTTCTTT
CASSLDGAGTTTFF
>TRBJ2-3|TRBD2|TRBV28|.
TGTGCCAGCAGTTTCCGGCTAGCGGGTTACGGAGATACGCAGTATTTT
CASSFRLAGYGDTQYF
>TRBJ2-1|TRBD2|TRBV24-1|.
TGTGCCACCAGTGACACCGGACTAGCGGGAGAAAGACAGTTCTTC
CATSDTGLAGERQFF
>TRBJ1-1|.|TRBV6-2/TRBV6-3|.
TGTGCCAGCAGCCCCGGACACACCACTGAAGCTTTCTTT
CASSPGHTTEAFF
>TRBJ2-3|.|TRBV7-9|.
TGTGCCAGCAGCCCCAAGTCCGCGGATACGCAGTATTTT
CASSPKSADTQYF
>TRBJ2-7|.|TRBV27|.
TGTGCCAGCAGTTTGGGGGGAGCGGACGAGCAGTACTTC
CASSLGGADEQYF
>TRBJ2-5|.|TRBV2|.
TGTGCCAGCGTAACTCAAGAGACCCAGTACTTC
CASVTQETQYF
>TRBJ2-1|.|TRBV5-1|.
TGCGCCAGCACCTTACTGTCTCGTGCCTACAATGAGCAGTTCTTC
CASTLLSRAYNEQFF
>TRBJ1-1|.|TRBV5-1|.
TGCGCCAGCAGCTTGGCGGGGGTCCGGATGAACACTGAAGCTTTCTTT
CASSLAGVRMNTEAFF
>TRBJ1-2|.|TRBV9|.
TGTGCCAGCAGCGTATCCCACCTCCCGTTCAATCTTTCGGGGTCGGATGGCTACACCTTC
CASSVSHLPFNLSGSDGYTF
>TRBJ1-1|.|TRBV7-2|.
TGTGCCAGCAGCTTAGGACGGGTCACTGAAGCTTTCTTT
CASSLGRVTEAFF
>TRBJ2-2|TRBD1|TRBV5-1|.
TGCGCCAGCAGCCCGGGACAGGTCAACACCGGGGAGCTGTTTTTT
CASSPGQVNTGELFF
>TRBJ2-1|.|TRBV5-6|.
TGTGCCAGCAGATCGGGCGGGAAGGGGAATGAGCAGTTCTTC
CASRSGGKGNEQFF
>TRBJ1-2|TRBD1|TRBV9|once
TGTGCCAGCAGCGTAGTTGGGACAGTCCACTATGGCTACACCTTC
CASSVVGTVHYGYTF
>TRBJ2-3|TRBD1|TRBV5-1|.
TGCGCCAGCAGCTTGGCCGGGACAGGATTCACAGATACGCAGTATTTT
CASSLAGTGFTDTQYF
>TRBJ1-4|.|TRBV6-5|.
TGTGCCAGCACTCCTAGTTGGGGGGCTAATGAAAAACTGTTTTTT
CASTPSWGANEKLFF
>TRBJ1-3|.|TRBV10-3|.
TGTGCCATCGGCTCCACTGGAAACACCATATATTTT
CAIGSTGNTIYF
>TRBJ2-7|TRBD2|TRBV7-2|few
TGTGCCAGCAGACCTAGCGGGACCTACGAGCAGTACTTC
CASRPSGTYEQYF